This TCR beta chain originates from a study of cytotoxic CD8 clonotypes in ibrutinib-treated CLL. On the study more broadly: Of the patients, 11 were relapsed/refractory, about 15 treatment-naive and 17 to 18 IGHV unmutated. Results showed around 25 partial and 2 complete responses; following median around 73 months, approximately 14 remained remitted, roughly 12 advanced.

Germline V lookup: CDR1 SNHLY, CDR2 FYNNEI. Trimming pared 2 bases from V and 4 bases from J, leaving 11 bases between. The CDR3 is 14 amino acids. Study-wide results and caveats: Circulating CD8+ T-cell counts were tracked by baseline clonality, which exceeded that of age-matched healthy donors. Clonality went up at the time of ibrutinib response, stayed stable in sustained remission, and later dropped back toward its baseline level at progression.

Comment on this clone: Its specificity is unknown.

The data were produced by immunoSEQ multiplex PCR, yet TCRdb's version contains in-frame clones alone and is incomplete. The sample holds about 50,000 clones, 57% seen once. The V gene is TRBV2, the J gene TRBJ1-1; no definite D call. The TCR sequence derives from a human donor with chronic lymphocytic leukemia. Material: PBMCs, obtained after 24 months of ibrutinib treatment. The CDR3: CASSESSGLTEAFF. In DNA form, the CDR3 reads TGTGCCAGCAGTGAATCGTCCGGACTCACTGAAGCTTTCTTT.